A selection of T cell receptor beta chains follows, all from one sample in a study of T cells in Graves' hyperthyroidism and ophthalmopathy. Each CDR3 protein is one row after TCRdb ran MiXCR on the multiplex PCR reads. The repertoire holds 500,000 to 650,000 distinct CDR3 sequences, about 14% seen once, with around 12% in the top ten. The specimen sequenced was blood. These receptors originate from a woman aged 45-60 years with Graves' ophthalmopathy. Each CDR3 is given with its conserved first and last residue. The order of the fields is clone size, V gene, J gene, D gene, CDR3 protein, CDR3 DNA. The D gene is left open where the match is weak. Clone size appears in some rows only: once, few, many, or a class for an expanded clone.

size: -; V: TRBV19; J: TRBJ1-2; D: -; CDR3: CASSISPDSNYGYTF; DNA: TGTGCCAGTAGTATATCGCCAGATTCTAACTATGGCTACACCTTC
size: few; V: TRBV29-1; J: TRBJ2-1; D: -; CDR3: CSPPQRAKRGQFF; DNA: TGCAGCCCCCCTCAGCGGGCAAAACGGGGGCAGTTCTTC
size: -; V: TRBV29-1; J: TRBJ1-2; D: TRBD1; CDR3: CSVDGTGANYGYTF; DNA: TGCAGCGTTGATGGCACAGGGGCGAACTATGGCTACACCTTC
size: many; V: TRBV7-3; J: TRBJ2-1; D: -; CDR3: CASSLWSGWHEQFF; DNA: TGTGCCAGCAGCTTATGGTCAGGGTGGCATGAGCAGTTCTTC
size: many; V: TRBV18; J: TRBJ1-1; D: -; CDR3: CASSPGGGTGATEAFF; DNA: TGTGCCAGCTCACCCGGTGGTGGGACTGGGGCCACTGAAGCTTTCTTT
size: few; V: TRBV5-4; J: TRBJ1-2; D: -; CDR3: CASSKSQAGDYGYTF; DNA: TGTGCCAGCAGCAAAAGCCAGGCCGGGGACTATGGCTACACCTTC
size: many; V: TRBV30; J: TRBJ2-7; D: TRBD1; CDR3: CACQRTGVYEQYF; DNA: TGTGCCTGCCAACGGACAGGGGTCTACGAGCAGTACTTC
size: many; V: TRBV6-2/TRBV6-3; J: TRBJ1-1; D: TRBD1; CDR3: CASSPWDRPNTEAFF; DNA: TGTGCCAGCAGTCCATGGGACAGACCGAACACTGAAGCTTTCTTT
size: many; V: TRBV11-3; J: TRBJ2-7; D: -; CDR3: CASSFGRTGHEQYF; DNA: TGTGCCAGCAGCTTCGGGAGAACGGGTCACGAGCAGTACTTC
size: few; V: TRBV6-1; J: TRBJ2-3; D: TRBD2; CDR3: CASSRGGEGLSTQYF; DNA: TGTGCCAGCAGTCGCGGTGGGGAGGGCCTGAGTACGCAGTATTTT
size: -; V: TRBV19; J: TRBJ1-1; D: -; CDR3: CASSIHGTNNMNTEAFF; DNA: TGTGCCAGTAGTATTCACGGGACAAACAATATGAACACTGAAGCTTTCTTT
size: many; V: TRBV11-2; J: TRBJ1-6; D: -; CDR3: CASSLVPGNNSPLHF; DNA: TGTGCCAGCAGCTTAGTCCCGGGAAATAATTCACCCCTCCACTTT
size: many; V: TRBV20-1; J: TRBJ1-2; D: -; CDR3: CSARDRGQEANGYTF; DNA: TGCAGTGCTAGAGATCGGGGGCAGGAGGCGAATGGCTACACCTTC
size: many; V: TRBV28; J: TRBJ2-1; D: TRBD2; CDR3: CASSLLFREGREQFF; DNA: TGTGCCAGCAGTTTATTGTTCCGGGAGGGCCGTGAGCAGTTCTTC
size: -; V: TRBV7-6; J: TRBJ1-1; D: -; CDR3: CASSLTRQSMNTEAFF; DNA: TGTGCCAGCAGCCTTACAAGACAGAGCATGAACACTGAAGCTTTCTTT
size: many; V: TRBV12-3/TRBV12-4; J: TRBJ2-7; D: TRBD1; CDR3: CASSYRDRVIYEQYF; DNA: TGTGCCAGCAGTTACCGGGACAGGGTAATCTACGAGCAGTACTTC
size: -; V: TRBV14; J: TRBJ2-5; D: -; CDR3: CASSQVRPYQETQYF; DNA: TGTGCCAGCAGCCAAGTAAGGCCGTACCAAGAGACCCAGTACTTC
size: few; V: TRBV29-1; J: TRBJ2-7; D: -; CDR3: CSVKKAYTYEQYF; DNA: TGCAGCGTTAAAAAAGCCTACACCTACGAGCAGTACTTC
size: -; V: TRBV28; J: TRBJ2-1; D: -; CDR3: CASSPLGRALKNYYYNEQFF; DNA: TGTGCCAGCAGTCCCCTGGGCAGGGCCCTAAAAAACTACTACTACAATGAGCAGTTCTTC
size: many; V: TRBV4-1; J: TRBJ2-1; D: TRBD2; CDR3: CASSSGLAGYEQFF; DNA: TGCGCCAGCAGCTCGGGACTAGCGGGATATGAGCAGTTCTTC
size: -; V: TRBV24-1; J: TRBJ2-2; D: TRBD1; CDR3: CATSDPRGQDERGGELFF; DNA: TGTGCCACCAGTGATCCCCGTGGACAGGACGAACGGGGTGGGGAGCTGTTTTTT
size: many; V: TRBV28; J: TRBJ2-7; D: -; CDR3: CASNLQGSHEQYF; DNA: TGTGCCAGCAACCTACAAGGTTCCCACGAGCAGTACTTC
size: many; V: TRBV12-3/TRBV12-4; J: TRBJ2-5; D: TRBD1; CDR3: CASTLRTGGLGTWETQYF; DNA: TGTGCCAGCACCCTCCGGACAGGGGGATTGGGGACGTGGGAGACCCAGTACTTC
size: many; V: TRBV30; J: TRBJ1-5; D: -; CDR3: CAWSGQINQPQHF; DNA: TGTGCCTGGAGTGGACAGATCAATCAGCCCCAGCATTTT
size: many; V: TRBV20-1; J: TRBJ1-6; D: -; CDR3: CSARKAGTPYNSPLHF; DNA: TGCAGTGCTAGAAAGGCCGGGACACCGTATAATTCACCCCTCCACTTT
size: many; V: TRBV11-2; J: TRBJ2-3; D: TRBD2; CDR3: CASSPTSEGTDTQYF; DNA: TGTGCCAGCAGCCCGACTAGCGAGGGCACAGATACGCAGTATTTT
size: few; V: TRBV4-2; J: TRBJ2-3; D: TRBD1; CDR3: CASSLTGDGNTDTQYF; DNA: TGTGCCAGCAGCCTGACAGGGGACGGGAACACAGATACGCAGTATTTT
size: few; V: TRBV15; J: TRBJ1-5; D: -; CDR3: CATSRGQRPQHF; DNA: TGTGCCACCAGCAGGGGACAACGACCCCAGCATTTT
size: -; V: TRBV28; J: TRBJ2-5; D: -; CDR3: CASSSEEGQETQYF; DNA: TGTGCCAGCAGTTCAGAGGAGGGGCAAGAGACCCAGTACTTC
size: many; V: TRBV28; J: TRBJ2-7; D: -; CDR3: CASSFPRDRSYEQYF; DNA: TGTGCCAGCAGTTTCCCCCGGGACCGCTCCTACGAGCAGTACTTC
size: many; V: TRBV5-1; J: TRBJ1-1; D: -; CDR3: CASSLNIRQSNTEAFF; DNA: TGCGCCAGCAGCTTGAACATTAGACAGAGCAACACTGAAGCTTTCTTT
size: -; V: TRBV6-2/TRBV6-3; J: TRBJ2-2; D: -; CDR3: CASSYERGELFF; DNA: TGTGCCAGCAGTTACGAGCGTGGGGAGCTGTTTTTT
size: many; V: TRBV2; J: TRBJ2-7; D: -; CDR3: CASSGYEQYF; DNA: TGTGCCAGCAGCGGGTACGAGCAGTACTTC
size: -; V: TRBV9; J: TRBJ2-1; D: TRBD2; CDR3: CASSGTSGANNEQFF; DNA: TGTGCCAGCAGCGGGACTAGCGGAGCTAACAATGAGCAGTTCTTC
size: -; V: TRBV7-3; J: TRBJ2-2; D: TRBD2; CDR3: CASSSPVLAGTGELFF; DNA: TGTGCCAGCAGCAGCCCCGTTTTAGCGGGAACCGGGGAGCTGTTTTTT
size: many; V: TRBV7-2; J: TRBJ2-7; D: TRBD2; CDR3: CASTFSGRPEQYF; DNA: TGTGCCAGCACCTTTAGCGGGAGGCCCGAGCAGTACTTC
size: many; V: TRBV20-1; J: TRBJ2-1; D: -; CDR3: CSATKRISYNEQFF; DNA: TGCAGTGCTACGAAGCGGATCTCCTACAATGAGCAGTTCTTC
size: -; V: TRBV5-4; J: TRBJ1-2; D: -; CDR3: CASSSSPDPAESTF; DNA: TGTGCCAGCAGCTCAAGCCCAGACCCAGCGGAGAGTACCTTC
size: -; V: TRBV4-3; J: TRBJ2-1; D: -; CDR3: CASSQEGTAAYNEQFF; DNA: TGCGCCAGCAGCCAAGAAGGTACTGCGGCCTACAATGAGCAGTTCTTC
size: many; V: TRBV7-9; J: TRBJ1-4; D: -; CDR3: CASRAGEGEKLFF; DNA: TGTGCCAGCAGAGCAGGTGAAGGTGAAAAACTGTTTTTT
size: many; V: TRBV28; J: TRBJ1-1; D: -; CDR3: CASSFLGQRNTEAFF; DNA: TGTGCCAGCAGTTTCTTAGGACAGAGGAACACTGAAGCTTTCTTT
size: few; V: TRBV29-1; J: TRBJ2-7; D: -; CDR3: CSVDDPYEQYF; DNA: TGCAGCGTTGATGACCCGTACGAGCAGTACTTC
size: many; V: TRBV5-6; J: TRBJ1-1; D: -; CDR3: CASSSPGRLTEAFF; DNA: TGTGCCAGCAGCTCACCAGGCCGGCTCACTGAAGCTTTCTTT
size: many; V: TRBV11-2; J: TRBJ1-1; D: -; CDR3: CASSLERQTEAFF; DNA: TGTGCCAGCAGCTTAGAACGGCAGACTGAAGCTTTCTTT
size: -; V: TRBV6-1; J: TRBJ2-1; D: -; CDR3: CASSEASRNNEQFF; DNA: TGTGCCAGCAGTGAAGCAAGCAGGAACAATGAGCAGTTCTTC
size: many; V: TRBV11-2; J: TRBJ2-1; D: -; CDR3: CASSPTRRANYNEQFF; DNA: TGTGCCAGCAGCCCGACGCGGAGGGCCAACTACAATGAGCAGTTCTTC
size: -; V: TRBV20-1; J: TRBJ1-1; D: -; CDR3: CSAQGVRASGTEAFF; DNA: TGCAGTGCCCAGGGAGTGAGGGCCTCGGGCACTGAAGCTTTCTTT
size: -; V: TRBV27; J: TRBJ2-7; D: -; CDR3: CASSLGPGSRGYEQYF; DNA: TGTGCCAGCAGTTTAGGCCCCGGATCCCGGGGCTACGAGCAGTACTTC
size: many; V: TRBV29-1; J: TRBJ2-3; D: TRBD2; CDR3: CSSGTSGLSTDTQYF; DNA: TGCAGCTCGGGGACTAGCGGGCTTAGCACAGATACGCAGTATTTT
size: many; V: TRBV7-8; J: TRBJ2-7; D: -; CDR3: CASSLAQEQYF; DNA: TGTGCCAGCAGCTTAGCGCAAGAGCAGTACTTC
size: -; V: TRBV20-1; J: TRBJ2-1; D: TRBD1; CDR3: CSAKTVGQGAYEQFF; DNA: TGCAGTGCCAAGACGGTGGGACAGGGGGCTTATGAGCAGTTCTTC
size: few; V: TRBV6-2/TRBV6-3; J: TRBJ1-5; D: -; CDR3: CASSYSGTQPQHF; DNA: TGTGCCAGCAGTTACTCAGGGACTCAGCCCCAGCATTTT
size: -; V: TRBV12-3/TRBV12-4; J: TRBJ1-1; D: -; CDR3: CASSSHSMNTEAFF; DNA: TGTGCCAGCAGTTCGCACAGCATGAACACTGAAGCTTTCTTT
size: -; V: TRBV10-3; J: TRBJ2-3; D: -; CDR3: CAISGNLGPYTDTQYF; DNA: TGTGCCATCAGTGGAAACCTAGGGCCTTACACAGATACGCAGTATTTT
size: few; V: TRBV20-1; J: TRBJ1-1; D: -; CDR3: CSARDGFTEAFF; DNA: TGCAGTGCTAGAGATGGGTTCACTGAAGCTTTCTTT
size: once; V: TRBV14; J: TRBJ2-1; D: TRBD2; CDR3: CASSQYGLAGEDYNEQFF; DNA: TGTGCCAGCAGCCAATACGGACTAGCGGGAGAGGACTACAATGAGCAGTTCTTC
size: -; V: TRBV6-1; J: TRBJ2-1; D: -; CDR3: CASGKGVGRGATNEQFF; DNA: TGTGCCAGCGGTAAAGGGGTGGGCAGGGGGGCGACTAATGAGCAGTTCTTC
size: many; V: TRBV20-1; J: TRBJ2-5; D: -; CDR3: CSAGSDRQETQYF; DNA: TGCAGTGCCGGCTCGGACAGACAAGAGACCCAGTACTTC
size: few; V: TRBV27; J: TRBJ2-4; D: -; CDR3: CASSFNGKNIQYF; DNA: TGTGCCAGCAGTTTCAATGGCAAAAACATTCAGTACTTC